The clone carrying this T cell receptor beta chain has a handful of counts. Assignment of participants to cohorts was predicated upon participant-reported clinical history. Symptom resolution, clearance, or two negative PCRs marked the recovered donors of Cohort 3. The record originates from a study of blood T cell repertoires in COVID-19. Looking at the study overall: T cells, B-cell-depleted T cells, or PBMCs provided the cDNA or gDNA that served as material.

Source study methods: Amplifying reference gene primers gave estimates of nucleated cell counts. Repertoires were generated with immunoSEQ multiplex PCR, while TCRdb's copy carries only in-frame clones and drops some. The DNA gave D and trimming, while V, J and clone size come from that table. The table records nearly 200,000 clones, roughly 90% of them present only once. The CDR3 has 16 residues. V lost 6 bases and J lost 4, with 18 bases in between. Germline-derived CDR1 and CDR2 are MNHEY and SMNVEV (reference sequence). This sequence was found in a woman between 18 and 29 years old who had recovered from COVID-19. The chain uses TRBV27 and TRBJ1-4; D gene uncertain. Specimen: PBMCs or T cells enriched from blood (not recorded which). The CDR3 reads CASSYGGRVHNEKLFF. The DNA for the CDR3 is TGTGCCAGCAGCTACGGTGGGAGGGTTCATAATGAAAAACTGTTTTTT.